These 22 T cell receptor beta chains came from one sample sequenced in a study of CD4 T cells in relation to SARS-CoV-2 and coronaviruses (dated by TCRdb to about 2021). The library was made by the immunoSEQ multiplex PCR assay. TCRdb took over this immuneACCESS table, retaining in-frame rearrangements with V and J assigned. Such tables are incomplete; in checked studies, under half of the missing clones stem from an unresolved V gene, and the remainder is unexplained. For this sample the table gives some 29,000 clones, of which approximately 76% were detected only once. The ten largest clones take up about 15% of the sample. CD4+ T cells from unexposed donors were collected before the COVID-19 pandemic (2011-2018). The EasySep CD4+ T cell isolation kit was used to isolate CD4+ T cells once the cultures had run for about 10 days. The antigens of these receptors remain unknown. The source material was CD4+ T cells from PBMCs, cultured in vitro. The receptors derive from a human donor in good health.

The rearrangement links TRBV4-2 to TRBJ2-2, with D tentatively TRBD2 (6 bases). The CDR3 spans 15 residues. Germline-derived CDR1 and CDR2 are LGHNA and YNFKEQ. Trimming left V 4 bases short and J 5 bases short, with 14 bases between. This chain's CDR3 is CASSPRGSETGELFF. In nucleotides, the CDR3 is TGTGCCAGCAGCCCGCGGGGCAGCGAGACCGGGGAGCTGTTTTTT.

CDR3 sequence (DNA): TGCGCCAGCAGTTCTCAGACAGGGGGCCTTAGGACTGAAGCTTTCTTT. Protein product: CASSSQTGGLRTEAFF. The rearrangement joins TRBV5-1 to TRBJ1-1; 10 nucleotides line up with TRBD1. The CDR3 has 16 amino acids. Germline V gene sequence: CDR1 SGHRS, CDR2 YFSETQ. V was clipped by 5 bases and J by 5 bases; unmatched bases: 12.

The chain uses TRBV19 and TRBJ2-7, with D possibly being TRBD2 (5 bases). The CDR3 is 15 amino acids. Germline-derived CDR1 and CDR2 are LNHDA and SQIVND (reference sequence). Trimming took 4 bases from V and 0 from J, leaving 13 bases between them. The DNA of the CDR3 is TGTGCCAGTAGTACCGTAGCGCCCAGCTCCTACGAGCAGTACTTC. It yields the protein CASSTVAPSSYEQYF.

This chain uses TRBV29-1 with TRBJ2-5; D tentatively fits TRBD1 or TRBD2 (6 bases each). This CDR3 spans 14 amino acids. The germline V and J ends were trimmed by 4 bases and 4 bases, with 16 bases remaining between them. Germline V gene data show CDR1 as SQVTM and CDR2 as ANQGSEA. The CDR3 protein is CSVVPGALAETQYF. For the CDR3, the DNA is TGCAGCGTTGTCCCGGGGGCGCTGGCAGAGACCCAGTACTTC.

The rearrangement links TRBV30 to TRBJ2-5; 13 bases map to TRBD2. The CDR3 covers 16 residues. Germline V gives CDR1 GTSNPN, CDR2 SVGIG (reference sequence). Trimming at V came to 3 bases and at J to 6 bases, leaving 10 bases not matched to a gene. CDR3 amino acids: CAWSGTSGRAGKTQYF. In DNA, the CDR3 is TGTGCCTGGAGCGGTACTAGCGGGAGGGCCGGAAAGACCCAGTACTTC. Using reference TRBV30 and TRBJ2-5 for the parts outside the CDR3, the full variable domain is SQTIHQWPATLVQPVGSPLSLECTVEGTSNPNLYWYRQAAGRGLQLLFYSVGIGQISSEVPQNLSASRPQDRQFILSSKKLLLSDSGFYLCAWSGTSGRAGKTQYFGPGTRLLVL.

This clone was seen only a few times. J is TRBJ1-3 and V is TRBV5-6; 7 bases agree with TRBD1. Germline loops: CDR1 SGHDT, CDR2 YYEEEE. V gave up 5 bases and J gave up 0 bases; unmatched junction bases: 5. This CDR3 spans 15 amino acids. CDR3 in DNA: TGTGCCAGCAGTTACAGGGGTTTCTCTGGAAACACCATATATTTT. It translates to CASSYRGFSGNTIYF.

The gene calls are TRBV18 and TRBJ2-7; weak D call: TRBD1 (6 bases). This CDR3 region has 14 residues. Germline values: CDR1 KGHSH, CDR2 LQKENI. V gave up 2 bases and J gave up 5 bases, with 13 bases separating them. In DNA form, the CDR3 reads TGTGCCAGCTCACCATTCGGGACAACCGACGAGCAGTACTTC. Translation gives CASSPFGTTDEQYF.

This chain uses TRBV27 with TRBJ2-1; maybe TRBD1 (5 bases). Germline CDR1 is MNHEY and CDR2 is SMNVEV (reference sequence). The CDR3 length is 14 residues. V lost 5 bases and J 8 bases, leaving 16 bases between the germline ends. The CDR3 DNA is TGTGCCAGCAGTCTAAGCCCCGCCAGGGATGAGCAGTTCTTC. Encoded protein: CASSLSPARDEQFF.

The sample holds one count of this clone. The gene calls are TRBV7-3 and TRBJ2-7; D gene uncertain. V was pared by 1 base and J by 2 bases, with 9 bases between. Germline V gives CDR1 SGHTA, CDR2 FQGTGA. The CDR3 sequence is 14 residues long. The CDR3 is CASSLNPFTYEQYF. The CDR3 DNA is TGTGCCAGCAGCTTAAACCCATTTACCTACGAGCAGTACTTC.

V is TRBV29-1 and J is TRBJ1-2, with unresolved D. The CDR3 runs 16 residues. V was trimmed by 0 bases and J by 4 bases, leaving 18 bases between them. Germline V gives CDR1 SQVTM, CDR2 ANQGSEA. The CDR3 nucleotides are TGCAGCGTTGAAGATCGTGAACAGAATTACCGCTATGGCTACACCTTC. It specifies CSVEDREQNYRYGYTF.

The table lists this clone with a count of one. As DNA, the CDR3 is TGTGCCAGCAGCTTGGTTCAGCACTCCACAGATACGCAGTATTTT. Translation: CASSLVQHSTDTQYF. The chain employs TRBV5-4 and TRBJ2-3; D ambiguous. V lost 0 bases and J lost 2, with 10 bases in between. The CDR3 runs to 15 residues. Germline CDR1 reads SGHNT; CDR2 reads YYREEE (reference sequence).

The J gene is TRBJ1-1, the V gene TRBV6-5; D is undetermined. The germline CDR1 and CDR2 sequences are MNHEY and SVGAGI. CDR3 length: 14 amino acids. Trimming shortened V by 5 bases and J by 1 base, and 11 bases separated the two germline ends. In nucleotides, the CDR3 is TGTGCCAGCAGTCCTCGGACGGGGAACACTGAAGCTTTCTTT. Amino acid sequence: CASSPRTGNTEAFF.

CDR3 coding DNA: TGCGCCAGCAGCCAGCGGGAACAGGGAGGAACTGAAGCTTTCTTT. Its protein product is CASSQREQGGTEAFF. The chain is built from TRBV5-1 and TRBJ1-1; D possibly corresponds to TRBD1 (6 bases). The CDR3 sequence is 15 residues long. The ends were cut back, 4 bases at V and 5 bases at J, with 18 bases in the middle. Germline V lookup: CDR1 SGHRS, CDR2 YFSETQ.

This sequence joins TRBV25-1 and TRBJ2-1; 12 nucleotides line up with TRBD2. Looked up from germline, CDR1 is MGHDK and CDR2 is SYGVNS. The ends lost 3 bases at V and 10 bases at J; junction bases unmatched: 10. This CDR3 is 16 amino acids long. As DNA, the CDR3 is TGTGCCAGCAGTGACCTGTCGACTAGCGGGAGACAGGAGCAGTTCTTC. Translating gives CASSDLSTSGRQEQFF.

The genes are TRBV7-2 and TRBJ2-3; no reliable D call. Germline assignment: CDR1 SGHTA and CDR2 FQGNSA. Trimming pared 1 base from V and 6 bases from J, leaving 5 bases between. This CDR3 is 12 amino acids long. DNA for the CDR3: TGTGCCAGCAGCTTAGAGGCGGATACGCAGTATTTT. It codes for CASSLEADTQYF.

This clone appeared a few times. The chain is built from TRBV6-6 and TRBJ2-4, with 8 bases lining up with TRBD2. V dropped 6 bases and J dropped 16; count of bases not matched to a gene: 14. The CDR3 contains 13 residues. Germline V gene sequence: CDR1 MNHNY, CDR2 SVGAGI (reference sequence). CDR3 sequence reads: CASSPIRGGGNYF. The CDR3, as DNA: TGTGCCAGCAGCCCCATACGGGGGGGAGGGAACTACTTC.

The chain is built from TRBV7-8 and TRBJ2-5, with D unresolved. V lost 5 bases, J lost 2 bases, and 9 bases lay in between. The CDR3 is made up of 13 amino acids. Germline CDR1 and CDR2: SGHVS and FQNEAQ. The CDR3 loop reads CASSIRMQETQYF. The CDR3 bases are TGTGCCAGCAGCATACGGATGCAAGAGACCCAGTACTTC.

This rearrangement joins TRBV7-2 to TRBJ2-2, with TRBD2 matching 11 bases. The ends lost 2 bases at V and 0 bases at J; junction bases unmatched: 5. Germline V gene sequence: CDR1 SGHTA, CDR2 FQGNSA. The CDR3 extends over 18 amino acids. The CDR3 DNA reads as TGTGCCAGCAGCTTAAATCTAGCGGGGGGTGCGAACACCGGGGAGCTGTTTTTT. This encodes CASSLNLAGGANTGELFF.

This chain uses TRBV28 with TRBJ2-7; the D call may be TRBD1 or TRBD2 (6 bases each). V dropped 5 bases and J dropped 3 bases, with 20 bases sitting between them. Germline lookup yields CDR1 MDHEN and CDR2 SYDVKM. CDR3 length equals 16 residues. The CDR3 coding sequence is TGTGCCAGCAGTCCGACAGGAGGGAGAGGACACTACGAGCAGTACTTC. It is translated as CASSPTGGRGHYEQYF.

The J gene is TRBJ2-5, the V gene TRBV19; 13 bases map to TRBD2. The CDR3 length is 16 residues. V lost 4 bases, J lost 5 bases, and 7 bases stayed unmatched. Per germline, CDR1 LNHDA and CDR2 SQIVND (reference sequence). The CDR3 DNA reads as TGTGCCAGTAGTAGCTCCGGGACTAGCGGGATGGAGACCCAGTACTTC. It encodes CASSSSGTSGMETQYF.

The V and J genes are TRBV2 and TRBJ2-2; perhaps D is TRBD1 or TRBD2 (5 bases each). Between the trimmed V and J ends, which lost 11 bases and 4 bases, there was a span of 11 bases. CDR3 length: 12 amino acids. The germline CDR1 and CDR2 sequences are SNHLY and FYNNEI. The CDR3 reads CAGGTFTGELFF. CDR3 nucleotides: TGTGCCGGTGGGACGTTCACCGGGGAGCTGTTTTTT. Full variable domain (missing parts from reference TRBV2 and TRBJ2-2): EPEVTQTPSHQVTQMGQEVILRCVPISNHLYFYWYRQILGQKVEFLVSFYNNEISEKSEIFDDQFSVERPDGSNFTLKIRSTKLEDSAMYFCAGGTFTGELFFGEGSRLTVL.

The chain uses TRBV19 and TRBJ2-2; a possible D gene is TRBD1 (5 bases). V lost 3 bases and J lost 7, with 12 bases in between. The CDR3 runs 14 residues. Germline-derived CDR1 and CDR2 are LNHDA and SQIVND (reference sequence). The DNA of the CDR3 is TGTGCCAGTAGTATTTCCAGGGTGGGCGGGGAGCTGTTTTTT. Translation gives CASSISRVGGELFF.